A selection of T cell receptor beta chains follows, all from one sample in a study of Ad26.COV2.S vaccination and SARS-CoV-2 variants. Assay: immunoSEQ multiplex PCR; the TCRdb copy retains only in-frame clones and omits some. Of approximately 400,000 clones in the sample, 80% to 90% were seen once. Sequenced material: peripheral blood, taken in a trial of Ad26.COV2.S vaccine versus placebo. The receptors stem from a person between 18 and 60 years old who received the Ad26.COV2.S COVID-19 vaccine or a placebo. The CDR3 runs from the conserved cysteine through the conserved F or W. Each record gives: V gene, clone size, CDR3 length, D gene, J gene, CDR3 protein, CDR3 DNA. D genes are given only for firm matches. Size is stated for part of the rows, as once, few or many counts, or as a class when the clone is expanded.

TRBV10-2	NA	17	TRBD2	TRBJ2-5	CASSDPYLSGGAETQYF	TGCGCCAGCAGTGACCCTTATCTCTCGGGGGGGGCAGAGACCCAGTACTTC
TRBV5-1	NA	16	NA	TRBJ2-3	CASSLGWGRGTDTQYF	TGCGCCAGCAGCTTGGGTTGGGGTCGGGGCACAGATACGCAGTATTTT
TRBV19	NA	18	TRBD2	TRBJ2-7	CASSIYTSGGTTPYEQYF	TGTGCCAGTAGTATTTATACTAGCGGGGGGACCACTCCCTACGAGCAGTACTTC
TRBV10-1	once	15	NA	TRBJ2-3	CASSGSNRGTDTQYF	TGCGCCAGTAGTGGTAGTAACAGGGGCACAGATACGCAGTATTTT
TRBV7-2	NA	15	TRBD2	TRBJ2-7	CASSFLAGGRYEQYF	TGTGCCAGCAGCTTCCTAGCGGGGGGGCGGTACGAGCAGTACTTC
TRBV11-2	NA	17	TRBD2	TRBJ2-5	CASSLDLRSGRRETQYF	TGTGCCAGCAGCTTAGATCTCCGCAGCGGGAGAAGAGAGACCCAGTACTTC
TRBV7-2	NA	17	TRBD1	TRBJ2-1	CASSLGPMGQGAYEQFF	TGTGCCAGCAGCTTAGGCCCGATGGGACAGGGGGCCTATGAGCAGTTCTTC
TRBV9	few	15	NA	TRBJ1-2	CASSAQPGSLYGYTF	TGTGCCAGCAGCGCCCAACCGGGCTCGCTGTATGGCTACACCTTC
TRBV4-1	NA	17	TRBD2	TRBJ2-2	CASSQPGLAGGSGELFF	TGCGCCAGCAGCCAACCCGGACTAGCGGGAGGAAGCGGGGAGCTGTTTTTT
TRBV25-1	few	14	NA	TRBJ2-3	CASSPRASPDTQYF	TGTGCCAGCAGTCCCCGGGCCAGCCCCGATACGCAGTATTTT
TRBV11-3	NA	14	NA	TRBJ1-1	CASSLEYGGTEAFF	TGTGCCAGCAGCTTAGAGTACGGTGGGACTGAAGCTTTCTTT
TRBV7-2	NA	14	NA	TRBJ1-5	CASSLQHSNQPQHF	TGTGCCAGCAGCTTGCAGCATAGCAATCAGCCCCAGCATTTT
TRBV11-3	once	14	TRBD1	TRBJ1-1	CASSSQGASTEAFF	TGTGCCAGCAGCTCCCAGGGGGCCAGCACTGAAGCTTTCTTT
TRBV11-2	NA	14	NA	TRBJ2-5	CASSLPDGRETQYF	TGTGCCAGCAGCTTACCTGACGGGCGCGAGACCCAGTACTTC
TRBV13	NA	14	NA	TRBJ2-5	CASSPGPRLQAQYF	TGTGCCAGCAGTCCAGGTCCTCGCCTTCAGGCCCAGTACTTC
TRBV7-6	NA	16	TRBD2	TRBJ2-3	CASSQFRTSDTDTQYF	TGTGCCAGCAGCCAATTCAGGACTAGCGACACAGATACGCAGTATTTT
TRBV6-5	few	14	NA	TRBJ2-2	CASSYSGDTGELFF	TGTGCCAGCAGTTACTCTGGAGATACCGGGGAGCTGTTTTTT
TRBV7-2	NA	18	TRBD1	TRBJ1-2	CASSLAYRTGESARSYTF	TGTGCCAGCAGCTTAGCGTATAGGACAGGGGAGTCAGCTCGGAGCTACACCTTC
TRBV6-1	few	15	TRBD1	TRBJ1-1	CASSEEGTGTTEAFF	TGTGCCAGCAGTGAAGAGGGGACAGGGACCACTGAAGCTTTCTTT
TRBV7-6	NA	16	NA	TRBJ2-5	CASSLIGSTAAETQYF	TGTGCCAGCAGCTTAATCGGTTCCACCGCTGCGGAGACCCAGTACTTC
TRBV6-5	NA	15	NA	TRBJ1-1	CASSSDRGPNTEAFF	TGTGCCAGCAGTTCCGACCGGGGGCCGAACACTGAAGCTTTCTTT
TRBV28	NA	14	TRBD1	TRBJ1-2	CASSWGQGNYGYTF	TGTGCCAGCAGTTGGGGACAGGGGAACTATGGCTACACCTTC
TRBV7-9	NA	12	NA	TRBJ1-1	CASSLADRGAFF	TGTGCCAGCAGCTTAGCGGACCGGGGAGCTTTCTTT
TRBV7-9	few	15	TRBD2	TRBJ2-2	CASSLIAGDTGELFF	TGTGCCAGCAGCTTAATAGCGGGGGACACCGGGGAGCTGTTTTTT
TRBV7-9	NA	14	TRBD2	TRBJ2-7	CASSTGGGSYEQYF	TGTGCCAGCAGCACCGGGGGAGGGTCCTACGAGCAGTACTTC
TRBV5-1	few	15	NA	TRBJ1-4	CASSPNGLVGEKLFF	TGCGCCAGCAGCCCCAACGGACTAGTGGGTGAAAAACTGTTTTTT
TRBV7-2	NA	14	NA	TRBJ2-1	CASSSTSLGNEQFF	TGTGCCAGCAGCTCGACCTCACTAGGCAATGAGCAGTTCTTC
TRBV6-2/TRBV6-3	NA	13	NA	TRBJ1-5	CASSYPANQPQHF	TGTGCCAGCAGTTACCCCGCGAATCAGCCCCAGCATTTT
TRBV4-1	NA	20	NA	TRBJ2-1	CARSPQGGLPGRGSYNEQFF	TGCGCCCGCAGCCCCCAGGGGGGACTACCGGGCCGAGGGTCCTACAATGAGCAGTTCTTC
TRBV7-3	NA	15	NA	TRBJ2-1	CASSLMGAGPNEQFF	TGTGCCAGCAGCTTAATGGGGGCTGGACCGAATGAGCAGTTCTTC
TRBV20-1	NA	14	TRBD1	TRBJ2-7	CSAIDPGQGDEQYF	TGCAGTGCTATTGATCCGGGACAGGGGGACGAGCAGTACTTC
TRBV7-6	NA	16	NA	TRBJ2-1	CASSLFGDGAYNEQFF	TGTGCCAGCAGCTTATTCGGCGATGGGGCCTACAATGAGCAGTTCTTC
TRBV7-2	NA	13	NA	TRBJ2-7	CASRLDGRGAQYF	TGTGCCAGCAGGCTGGACGGGAGAGGTGCGCAGTACTTC
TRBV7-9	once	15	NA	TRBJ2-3	CASSLSRASTDTQYF	TGTGCCAGCAGCTTGTCTCGTGCTAGCACAGATACGCAGTATTTT
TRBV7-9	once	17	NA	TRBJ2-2	CASSPPGLDPGTGELFF	TGTGCCAGCAGCCCACCGGGACTCGATCCGGGGACCGGGGAGCTGTTTTTT
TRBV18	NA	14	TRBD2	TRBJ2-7	CASSPRTSPHEQYF	TGTGCCAGCTCACCCCGGACTAGCCCCCACGAGCAGTACTTC
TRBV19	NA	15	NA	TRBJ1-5	CASSIVAVSNQPQHF	TGTGCCAGTAGTATTGTCGCAGTTAGCAATCAGCCCCAGCATTTT
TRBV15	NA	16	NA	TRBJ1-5	CATSRASGHLNQPQHF	TGTGCCACCAGCAGAGCGTCGGGACACTTAAATCAGCCCCAGCATTTT
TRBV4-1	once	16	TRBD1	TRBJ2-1	CASSQGTASSYNEQFF	TGCGCCAGCAGCCAGGGGACAGCCAGCTCCTACAATGAGCAGTTCTTC
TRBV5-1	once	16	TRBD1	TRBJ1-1	CASSLSPQGASAEAFF	TGCGCCAGCAGCTTGAGTCCACAGGGGGCGAGTGCTGAAGCTTTCTTT
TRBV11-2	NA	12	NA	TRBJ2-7	CASSSAPYEQYF	TGTGCCAGCAGCTCCGCGCCCTACGAGCAGTACTTC
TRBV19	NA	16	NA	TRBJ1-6	CASSMGPSSYNSPLHF	TGTGCCAGTAGTATGGGACCGAGCTCCTATAATTCACCCCTCCACTTT
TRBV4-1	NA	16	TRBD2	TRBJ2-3	CASSLGLAGTTDTQYF	TGCGCCAGCAGCCTCGGACTAGCGGGTACCACAGATACGCAGTATTTT
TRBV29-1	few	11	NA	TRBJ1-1	CSVGGGTEAFF	TGCAGCGTCGGAGGTGGCACTGAAGCTTTCTTT
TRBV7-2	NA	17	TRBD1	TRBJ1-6	CASSSGTGGSYNSPLHF	TGTGCCAGCAGCTCCGGGACAGGGGGCTCCTATAATTCACCCCTCCACTTT
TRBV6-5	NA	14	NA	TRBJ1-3	CASSIAGSGNTIYF	TGTGCCAGCAGTATTGCAGGGAGCGGAAACACCATATATTTT
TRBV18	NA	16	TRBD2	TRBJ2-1	CASSAKPGLGYNEQFF	TGTGCCAGCTCAGCAAAGCCGGGACTAGGGTACAATGAGCAGTTCTTC
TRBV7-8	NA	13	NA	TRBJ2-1	CASSLEGANEQFF	TGTGCCAGCAGCTTAGAAGGGGCTAATGAGCAGTTCTTC
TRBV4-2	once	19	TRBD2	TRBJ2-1	CASSQDRAGESPPYNEQFF	TGTGCCAGCAGCCAAGATCGAGCGGGGGAAAGCCCTCCCTACAATGAGCAGTTCTTC
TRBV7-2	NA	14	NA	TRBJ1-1	CASSPSLGDTEAFF	TGTGCCAGCAGCCCTTCCCTGGGCGACACTGAAGCTTTCTTT
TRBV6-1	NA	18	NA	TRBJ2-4	CASSEVYRASGAKNIQYF	TGTGCCAGCAGTGAAGTCTACCGTGCGTCTGGGGCCAAAAACATTCAGTACTTC
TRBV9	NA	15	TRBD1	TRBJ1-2	CASRVSPGTGDGYTF	TGTGCCAGCAGGGTTTCTCCCGGGACAGGGGATGGCTACACCTTC
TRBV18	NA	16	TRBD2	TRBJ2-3	CASSPRGLVGADTQYF	TGTGCCAGCTCACCTAGGGGACTAGTCGGTGCAGATACGCAGTATTTT